Shown below are 22 T cell receptor beta chains from a single sample sequenced in a study of T cell responses to AZD1222 COVID-19 vaccine (dated by TCRdb to about 2021). The library was made by the immunoSEQ multiplex PCR assay. Held by TCRdb, this immuneACCESS table contains in-frame sequences only and omits some clones. Under half of the omission traces to an unresolved V gene where checked; the cause of the rest is unknown. A total of about 85,000 clones appear in this sample, roughly 87% of them only once. About 2.2% of the sample rests with the top ten. The time point label, as the study defines it: baseline before first vaccination. The sample was peripheral blood, taken on day 0 of AZD1222 vaccination. The receptors derive from an adult in good health.

The rearrangement uses TRBV2 and TRBJ2-7; D might be TRBD1 (6 bases). This CDR3 comprises 12 residues. Germline CDR1 and CDR2: SNHLY and FYNNEI. Trimming took 5 bases from V and 4 from J, leaving 9 bases between them. The CDR3 nucleotides are TGTGCCAGCAGTACCACAGGGTACGAGCAGTACTTC. This gives the protein CASSTTGYEQYF.

The chain links TRBV5-1 to TRBJ1-3; D might be TRBD1 (5 bases). Germline V gene lookup returns CDR1 SGHRS and CDR2 YFSETQ. Trimming took off 4 bases at V and 8 bases at J, with 16 bases between the two ends. The CDR3 covers 14 residues. CDR3 nucleotides: TGCGCCAGCAGCGCTGGGACCGCGGGGGACACCATATATTTT. Translating it yields CASSAGTAGDTIYF.

V gene TRBV19 combines with J gene TRBJ2-5, with 7 bases aligning to TRBD1. Per germline, CDR1 LNHDA and CDR2 SQIVND (reference sequence). The CDR3 is made up of 12 amino acids. V shed 9 bases, J shed 3 bases, and the junction held 4 bases outside the gene matches. Here the CDR3 DNA reads TGTGCCAGCGGACAGGAGAAAGAGACCCAGTACTTC. This sequence encodes CASGQEKETQYF. Combining the CDR3 with reference TRBV19 and TRBJ2-5 gives the whole variable domain DGGITQSPKYLFRKEGQNVTLSCEQNLNHDAMYWYRQDPGQGLRLIYYSQIVNDFQKGDIAEGYSVSREKKESFPLTVTSAQKNPTAFYLCASGQEKETQYFGPGTRLLVL.

The chain carries TRBV6-6 and TRBJ2-1; TRBD2 might be the D (5 bases). With 6 bases removed from V and 7 bases from J, the gap between germline ends came to 16 bases. The CDR3 is 14 residues long. Germline-derived CDR1 and CDR2 are MNHNY and SVGAGI (reference sequence). This CDR3 is CASRPPGRGNEQFF. Written as DNA, the CDR3 is TGTGCCAGCAGACCTCCGGGCAGAGGGAATGAGCAGTTCTTC.

The chain employs TRBV5-1 and TRBJ1-4, with D perhaps matching TRBD1 (6 bases). The ends were cut back, 4 bases at V and 15 bases at J, with 16 bases in the middle. Germline V lookup: CDR1 SGHRS, CDR2 YFSETQ. The CDR3 is made up of 12 amino acids. The CDR3 loop reads CASSPQTGEVFF. CDR3 nucleotide sequence: TGCGCCAGCAGCCCCCAGACAGGAGAGGTGTTTTTT. Full variable domain (rest looked up from reference TRBV5-1 and TRBJ1-4): KAGVTQTPRYLIKTRGQQVTLSCSPISGHRSVSWYQQTPGQGLQFLFEYFSETQRNKGNFPGRFSGRQFSNSRSEMNVSTLELGDSALYLCASSPQTGEVFFGSGTQLSVL.

This clone was seen just once. The V and J genes are TRBV5-1 and TRBJ1-6; 11 bases map to TRBD1. Germline CDR1 SGHRS, CDR2 YFSETQ. Trimming took 6 bases from V and 9 from J; bases not matched to a gene: 2. CDR3 length equals 13 residues. The CDR3 is CASTGTGGSPLHF. The DNA of the CDR3 is TGCGCCAGCACTGGGACAGGGGGTTCACCCCTCCACTTT.

V gene TRBV3-1 (or the pseudogene TRBV3-2) combines with J gene TRBJ2-7, with 9 bases lining up with TRBD1. The germline V gene encodes CDR1 LGHDT and CDR2 YNNKEL (reference sequence). V dropped 4 bases and J dropped 4; count of bases not matched to a gene: 11. The CDR3 has 16 residues. CDR3: CASSLFGGQGSYEQYF. The DNA for the CDR3 is TGTGCCAGCAGCCTCTTCGGGGGACAGGGATCGTACGAGCAGTACTTC.

The chain combines TRBV2 with TRBJ1-5; the D gene is possibly TRBD1 (5 bases). Germline CDR1 SNHLY, CDR2 FYNNEI. The CDR3 sequence is 15 residues long. V was clipped by 9 bases and J by 7 bases, with 22 bases between them. CDR3 coding DNA: TGTGCCAGTAGAGACGAAGGGGCCCGAGTCCAGCCCCAGCATTTT. Its translation: CASRDEGARVQPQHF.

The chain employs TRBV6-6 and TRBJ1-5; D is uncertain. The length of the CDR3 is 19 residues. Trimming pared 5 bases from V and 0 bases from J, leaving 23 bases between. Looked up from germline, CDR1 is MNHNY and CDR2 is SVGAGI (reference sequence). The CDR3 sequence: CASSHTTPSSGYSNQPQHF. CDR3 nucleotides: TGTGCCAGCAGTCACACGACCCCATCGTCGGGTTATAGCAATCAGCCCCAGCATTTT.

The chain joins TRBV12-3 or TRBV12-4 to TRBJ1-2, with D unresolved. The CDR3 is 12 amino acids. Trimming took 6 bases from V and 6 from J, leaving 11 bases between them. The CDR3 region has the DNA TGTGCCAGCAGCCCAACTCGGAATGGCTACACCTTC. Its translation is CASSPTRNGYTF.

This rearrangement joins TRBV19 to TRBJ1-1; 9 bases map to TRBD1. V shed 1 base, J shed 8 bases, and the junction held 2 bases outside the gene matches. The CDR3 covers 13 residues. Germline assignment: CDR1 LNHDA and CDR2 SQIVND (reference sequence). The CDR3 nucleotides are TGTGCCAGTAGTATAGGGACAGGGGTAGAAGCTTTCTTT. The encoded protein is CASSIGTGVEAFF.

The J gene is TRBJ1-4, the V gene TRBV5-5; D uncertain. V was trimmed by 4 bases and J by 1 base, leaving 17 bases between them. The length of the CDR3 is 17 residues. Germline V CDR1 and CDR2: SGHKS, YYEKEE (reference sequence). For the CDR3, the DNA is TGTGCCAGCAGCCCCGACCGAGGTACGAGAACTAATGAAAAACTGTTTTTT. It translates to CASSPDRGTRTNEKLFF.

This clone has only one observation. The CDR3 protein is CATVQGTGGYTGELFF. CDR3 coding DNA: TGTGCCACCGTCCAGGGGACGGGGGGCTACACCGGGGAGCTGTTTTTT. V is TRBV19 and J is TRBJ2-2, with D perhaps TRBD2 (7 bases). V was shortened by 10 bases and J by 3 bases, with 21 bases between the two germline ends. Looked up from germline, CDR1 is LNHDA and CDR2 is SQIVND (reference sequence). CDR3 length equals 16 residues.

This sequence joins TRBV5-6 and TRBJ1-4, with a possible D match to TRBD1 (6 bases). Between the trimmed V and J ends, which lost 2 bases and 5 bases, there was a span of 10 bases. CDR1 is SGHDT, CDR2 YYEEEE, per germline. The CDR3 extends over 14 amino acids. CDR3 DNA: TGTGCCAGCAGCTTACAGGGAATCAATGAAAAACTGTTTTTT. This sequence encodes CASSLQGINEKLFF.

This chain links TRBV3-1 (or the pseudogene TRBV3-2) with TRBJ1-5; a weak D match, TRBD1 (5 bases). Trimming stripped 0 bases from V and 1 base from J, with 7 bases between. This CDR3 comprises 15 residues. Germline CDR1 reads LGHDT; CDR2 reads YNNKEL (reference sequence). Written as DNA, the CDR3 is TGTGCCAGCAGCCAAGAAGGGACCAGCAATCAGCCCCAGCATTTT. The encoded protein is CASSQEGTSNQPQHF.

The gene calls are TRBV5-4 and TRBJ1-2; possible D gene TRBD1, 5 bases. With 4 bases removed from V and 4 bases from J, the gap between germline ends came to 17 bases. The CDR3 is 15 amino acids. Germline V gene lookup returns CDR1 SGHNT and CDR2 YYREEE (reference sequence). The CDR3 sequence: CASSPEGRDLYGYTF. The CDR3 DNA follows: TGTGCCAGCAGCCCCGAGGGGAGGGACCTCTATGGCTACACCTTC.

This chain joins TRBV19 and TRBJ1-5; 9 positions match TRBD1. There are 14 residues in the CDR3. With V trimmed by 6 bases and J by 3 bases, 3 bases remained unmatched. CDR1 is LNHDA, CDR2 SQIVND, per germline (reference sequence). CDR3 nucleotide sequence: TGTGCCAGTAGACAGGGGGCCTCCAATCAGCCCCAGCATTTT. Translated: CASRQGASNQPQHF.

This clone occurred once. This rearrangement joins TRBV3-1 (or the pseudogene TRBV3-2) to TRBJ2-1; TRBD2 matches 7 bases. CDR3 length equals 15 residues. The ends lost 0 bases at V and 6 bases at J; junction bases unmatched: 5. Per the germline V gene, CDR1 is LGHDT and CDR2 is YNNKEL (reference sequence). Written as DNA, the CDR3 is TGTGCCAGCAGCCAAGAATGGACTAGGATCAATGAGCAGTTCTTC. It specifies CASSQEWTRINEQFF.

The V and J genes are TRBV6-2 or TRBV6-3 and TRBJ2-7; 8 bases fit TRBD2. CDR1 MNHEY and CDR2 SVGEGT come from the germline V gene. The V and J ends lost 6 bases and 2 bases, in that order; junction bases with no gene match: 9. The CDR3 contains 15 residues. The CDR3 reads CASSYSGTSAYEQYF. The CDR3 nucleotides read TGTGCCAGCAGCTATTCCGGGACTAGTGCCTACGAGCAGTACTTC.

J is TRBJ1-2 and V is TRBV6-1; 8 nucleotides line up with TRBD1. This CDR3 has 14 residues. Germline V gene data show CDR1 as MNHNS and CDR2 as SASEGT. Trimming at V came to 2 bases and at J to 7 bases, leaving 6 bases not matched to a gene. CDR3 protein: CASSESRDRSGYTF. The DNA for the CDR3 is TGTGCCAGCAGTGAATCCCGGGACAGGAGTGGCTACACCTTC.

J is TRBJ1-2 and V is TRBV12-3 or TRBV12-4; no reliable D call. The length of the CDR3 is 13 residues. Trimming stripped 1 base from V and 4 bases from J, with 7 bases between. The CDR3 DNA sequence: TGTGCCAGCAGTTTAGGGGAGATCTATGGCTACACCTTC. This sequence encodes CASSLGEIYGYTF.

This clone was recorded once. The chain recombines TRBV7-2 with TRBJ2-3; 11 nucleotides agree with TRBD2. The CDR3 is 18 amino acids. Germline-derived CDR1 and CDR2 are SGHTA and FQGNSA. Trimming took 3 bases from V and 7 from J; bases not matched to a gene: 15. The CDR3 loop reads CASSFGTSGSPGRNTQYF. The CDR3 bases are TGTGCCAGCAGCTTCGGCACTAGCGGGAGTCCCGGCAGAAATACGCAGTATTTT. Looking up the rest from reference TRBV7-2 and TRBJ2-3 gives the full variable domain: GAGVSQSPSNKVTEKGKDVELRCDPISGHTALYWYRQSLGQGLEFLIYFQGNSAPDKSGLPSDRFSAERTGGSVSTLTIQRTQQEDSAVYLCASSFGTSGSPGRNTQYFGPGTRLTVL.